What follows are 26 T cell receptor beta chains derived from one specimen sequenced in a study of long-term antiretroviral therapy in people with HIV. The immunoSEQ assay was v3.0, run at survey level. Clones were sequenced by immunoSEQ multiplex PCR, and TCRdb holds only the in-frame ones, with some missing. Of roughly 28,000 clones listed, 91% are singletons. The sample was unsorted PBMCs, taken 3.1 years after starting antiretroviral therapy. The receptors come from a man younger than 35 with HIV.

V gene TRBV18 combines with J gene TRBJ2-5, with D possibly being TRBD2 (5 bases). Germline loops: CDR1 KGHSH, CDR2 LQKENI. The CDR3 length is 13 residues. The V gene lost 6 bases and the J gene lost 9 bases, with 17 bases spanning the gap. The CDR3 coding sequence is TGTGCCAGCTCGCAACCTCCTCCTAGCTCCCAGTACTTC. Translated, it gives CASSQPPPSSQYF.

This chain uses TRBV9 with TRBJ2-3; TRBD1 aligns across 8 bases. The CDR3 has 15 residues. Germline CDR1 is SGDLS and CDR2 is YYNGEE. The V and J ends lost 0 bases and 6 bases, in that order; junction bases with no gene match: 6. The CDR3, as DNA: TGTGCCAGCAGCGTAGAGGGGAACAGGGGGGATACGCAGTATTTT. Amino acids: CASSVEGNRGDTQYF.

The V call is TRBV6-1, the J call TRBJ2-7; 7 nucleotides line up with TRBD2. The CDR3 runs 15 residues. Losses at the gene ends were 3 bases for V and 2 bases for J; bases not matched to a gene: 7. Germline lookup yields CDR1 MNHNS and CDR2 SASEGT. CDR3 amino acids: CASSEGGDGAYEQYF. The CDR3 DNA reads TGTGCCAGCAGTGAGGGGGGGGACGGAGCCTACGAGCAGTACTTC.

The CDR3 spells CASKRLAGGRHTGELFF. CDR3 DNA sequence: TGTGCCAGCAAGCGGCTAGCGGGAGGACGGCACACCGGGGAGCTGTTTTTT. The chain has TRBV2 and TRBJ2-2; 11 nucleotides match TRBD2. Trimming took 7 bases from V and 3 from J; bases not matched to a gene: 10. The CDR3 sequence is 17 residues long. CDR1 SNHLY and CDR2 FYNNEI come from the germline V gene. Combining the CDR3 with reference TRBV2 and TRBJ2-2 gives the whole variable domain EPEVTQTPSHQVTQMGQEVILRCVPISNHLYFYWYRQILGQKVEFLVSFYNNEISEKSEIFDDQFSVERPDGSNFTLKIRSTKLEDSAMYFCASKRLAGGRHTGELFFGEGSRLTVL.

The chain recombines TRBV11-2 with TRBJ2-3, with D maybe TRBD2 (6 bases). The ends were cut back, 6 bases at V and 0 bases at J, with 25 bases in the middle. CDR3 size: 19 residues. Germline CDR1 SGHAT, CDR2 FQNNGV. Here the CDR3 DNA reads TGTGCCAGCAGTCGTATAAGGAATGCGGGAACTGCTAGCACAGATACGCAGTATTTT. Its translation is CASSRIRNAGTASTDTQYF.

This clone was observed once. This chain links TRBV5-5 with TRBJ2-3; D is ambiguous. The germline gives CDR1 SGHKS, CDR2 YYEKEE (reference sequence). V lost 0 bases to trimming and J lost 9 bases, with 14 bases between them. This CDR3 region has 14 residues. The CDR3 DNA reads TGTGCCAGCAGCTTGGCCATTCAGGCAGGCACGCAGTATTTT. It translates to CASSLAIQAGTQYF.

The rearrangement uses TRBV25-1 and TRBJ2-6; D not certain. The length of the CDR3 is 16 residues. Germline CDR1 and CDR2: MGHDK and SYGVNS. Deletions cut 3 bases from V and 0 bases from J, with 9 bases between. CDR3 coding DNA: TGTGCCAGCAGTGACTTCGGACCCTCTGGGGCCAACGTCCTGACTTTC. Protein: CASSDFGPSGANVLTF.

The chain links TRBV7-8 to TRBJ1-2; D may be TRBD1 (6 bases). Trimming shortened V by 3 bases and J by 8 bases, and 13 bases separated the two germline ends. Germline V gene data show CDR1 as SGHVS and CDR2 as FQNEAQ. This CDR3 contains 13 residues. The CDR3 sequence: CASSLLQGGGYTF. CDR3 coding DNA: TGTGCCAGCAGCTTGCTACAGGGTGGAGGCTACACCTTC.

This clone came up once. The chain carries TRBV11-2 and TRBJ2-5, with 10 bases lining up with TRBD2. The CDR3 spans 19 residues. Trimming cost V 5 bases and J 7 bases; bases outside gene matches: 22. Germline CDR1 is SGHAT and CDR2 is FQNNGV. CDR3 sequence: CASSPGGGLAGVWGGTQYF. The CDR3 nucleotides read TGTGCCAGCAGCCCCGGTGGGGGGCTAGCGGGAGTCTGGGGGGGGACCCAGTACTTC.

This chain links TRBV19 with TRBJ1-1; the D is unclear. The CDR3 contains 13 residues. CDR1 is LNHDA and CDR2 is SQIVND in the germline V gene (reference sequence). Trimming removed 3 bases from V and 0 bases from J, with 5 bases in between. CDR3 sequence reads: CASSMGMNTEAFF. The DNA of the CDR3 is TGTGCCAGTAGTATGGGGATGAACACTGAAGCTTTCTTT.

The chain links TRBV18 to TRBJ2-3; 12 positions match TRBD2. Trimming took 5 bases from V and 3 from J; bases not matched to a gene: 6. The CDR3 runs to 16 residues. CDR1 and CDR2 (germline): KGHSH, LQKENI. The CDR3 protein is CASSALAGGRTDTQYF. In nucleotides, the CDR3 is TGTGCCAGCTCAGCTCTAGCGGGAGGGCGAACAGATACGCAGTATTTT.

This clone appeared once. The chain recombines TRBV7-9 with TRBJ2-3; no firm D call. From germline, CDR1 is SEHNR and CDR2 FQNEAQ (reference sequence). The CDR3 runs to 15 residues. V gave up 6 bases and J gave up 0 bases, with 13 bases separating them. The CDR3 bases are TGTGCCAGCAGATCGGTTCCCCCTAGCACAGATACGCAGTATTTT. Translation: CASRSVPPSTDTQYF.

This chain's CDR3 is CASSATGFSEQYF. The CDR3, as DNA: TGTGCCAGTAGTGCGACAGGGTTCTCCGAGCAGTACTTC. The V gene is TRBV19, the J gene TRBJ2-7, with TRBD1 identical over 7 bases. From germline, CDR1 is LNHDA and CDR2 SQIVND (reference sequence). This CDR3 is 13 amino acids long. V lost 5 bases and J lost 6; bases outside the gene matches: 7.

This clone was counted once. The V and J genes are TRBV13 and TRBJ1-1; 7 bases line up with TRBD1. The CDR3 sequence is 12 residues long. Germline loops: CDR1 PRHDT, CDR2 FYEKMQ (reference sequence). The V segment lost 8 bases and the J segment 0 bases; nucleotides outside the gene matches: 0. The CDR3 region has the DNA TGTGCCAGCGGACAGGTGAACACTGAAGCTTTCTTT. Translation gives CASGQVNTEAFF.

The CDR3 sequence: CASRVGQGMLQGYTF. The DNA of the CDR3 is TGCGCCAGCAGAGTGGGGCAGGGGATGCTCCAAGGCTACACCTTC. The chain combines TRBV5-1 with TRBJ1-2, with TRBD1 as a possible D gene (6 bases). With 5 bases removed from V and 8 bases from J, the gap between germline ends came to 22 bases. Germline CDR1 reads SGHRS; CDR2 reads YFSETQ. The CDR3 totals 15 residues.

This clone was counted a few times. The V and J genes are TRBV7-9 and TRBJ1-5; D gene uncertain. The CDR3 has 12 residues. Trimming took 5 bases from V and 5 from J, leaving 7 bases between them. The germline gives CDR1 SEHNR, CDR2 FQNEAQ (reference sequence). Here the CDR3 reads CASSPGDQPQHF. The CDR3 region has the DNA TGTGCCAGCAGCCCCGGGGATCAGCCCCAGCATTTT.

This rearrangement joins TRBV6-6 to TRBJ2-1; no clear D gene. The ends were cut back, 6 bases at V and 6 bases at J, with 15 bases in the middle. The germline V gene has CDR1 MNHNY and CDR2 SVGAGI (reference sequence). The CDR3 is made up of 14 amino acids. As DNA, the CDR3 is TGTGCCAGCAGCTGGGTGAATCAAGCCAATGAGCAGTTCTTC. As protein: CASSWVNQANEQFF.

CDR3 amino acids: CASSPPLFGLATGELFF. In DNA form, the CDR3 reads TGTGCCAGCTCACCACCGCTTTTTGGACTAGCGACCGGGGAGCTGTTTTTT. V and J are TRBV18 and TRBJ2-2; TRBD2 agrees at 9 bases. CDR3 length: 17 amino acids. The J segment lost 5 bases and the V segment lost 0 bases, leaving 7 bases of the junction unmatched. Germline CDR1 and CDR2: KGHSH and LQKENI.

The V gene is TRBV6-1, the J gene TRBJ1-1, with TRBD1 matching over 9 bases. V was pared by 5 bases and J by 4 bases, with 8 bases of the junction left unmatched. Looked up from germline, CDR1 is MNHNS and CDR2 is SASEGT. The CDR3 has 15 residues. CDR3 DNA sequence: TGTGCCAGCAGTCGGGCTAGGGGACAGGGCACTGAAGCTTTCTTT. This codes for CASSRARGQGTEAFF.

The chain combines TRBV2 with TRBJ1-5; D is unclear. The V end lost 2 bases, the J end lost 1 base, and 6 bases lay between the germline ends. CDR3 length equals 14 residues. CDR1 and CDR2 (germline): SNHLY, FYNNEI. CDR3 DNA sequence: TGTGCCAGCAGTGAACGATGGAGCAATCAGCCCCAGCATTTT. Translation gives CASSERWSNQPQHF.

This clone was observed a handful of times. The V gene is TRBV2, the J gene TRBJ2-1; D gene unclear. V lost 6 bases and J 4 bases, leaving 7 bases between the germline ends. CDR1 and CDR2 from the germline V gene are SNHLY and FYNNEI. The CDR3 is 12 residues long. The CDR3 DNA follows: TGTGCCAGCAGCATGCAGTACAATGAGCAGTTCTTC. This translates into CASSMQYNEQFF.

The CDR3 DNA reads TGCGCCAGCAGCCAAGACCAAGCGGGGGGCAGGGCAGATACGCAGTATTTT. This encodes CASSQDQAGGRADTQYF. The J gene is TRBJ2-3, the V gene TRBV4-3; 9 nucleotides line up with TRBD2. Germline V CDR1 and CDR2: LGHNA, YSLEER. V lost 0 bases to trimming and J lost 4 bases; unmatched junction nucleotides: 8. The CDR3 sequence is 17 residues long.

J is TRBJ2-5 and V is TRBV7-2; D possibly matches TRBD1 or TRBD2 (5 bases each). V gave up 2 bases and J gave up 2 bases, with 21 bases separating them. The CDR3 is 18 residues long. In germline, CDR1 is SGHTA, CDR2 FQGNSA. CDR3 sequence reads: CASSLRFGGHALQETQYF. Here the CDR3 DNA reads TGTGCCAGCAGCTTAAGGTTTGGAGGACATGCTTTACAAGAGACCCAGTACTTC.

This clone was detected a few times. The chain is built from TRBV9 and TRBJ1-2; 11 bases line up with TRBD1. The V gene end was trimmed by 3 bases and the J gene end by 7 bases; junction bases not matched to a gene: 5. Looked up from germline, CDR1 is SGDLS and CDR2 is YYNGEE. CDR3 length: 14 amino acids. The CDR3: CASSAGQGAPGYTF. CDR3 nucleotides: TGTGCCAGCAGCGCAGGACAGGGGGCGCCTGGCTACACCTTC.

This clone is categorized as medium-sized (0.01 to 0.1%). This chain joins TRBV7-2 and TRBJ2-7; D ambiguous. The V end lost 7 bases, the J end lost 3 bases, and 16 bases lay between the germline ends. The CDR3 spans 14 residues. Germline lookup yields CDR1 SGHTA and CDR2 FQGNSA. The CDR3 DNA reads TGTGCCAGCACCCCAGCCCTAGTGGACTACGAGCAGTACTTC. This translates into CASTPALVDYEQYF.

The J gene is TRBJ1-2, the V gene TRBV29-1, with D tentatively TRBD1 (5 bases). Germline-derived CDR1 and CDR2 are SQVTM and ANQGSEA. There are 16 residues in the CDR3. V lost 3 bases, J lost 2 bases, and 19 bases lay in between. Here the CDR3 DNA reads TGCAGCGTTGACGGGCTCGTGGGTCAGGGAAACTATGGCTACACCTTC. Translated, it gives CSVDGLVGQGNYGYTF. Together with reference TRBV29-1 and TRBJ1-2, the CDR3 gives the full variable domain: SAVISQKPSRDICQRGTSLTIQCQVDSQVTMMFWYRQQPGQSLTLIATANQGSEATYESGFVIDKFPISRPNLTFSTLTVSNMSPEDSSIYLCSVDGLVGQGNYGYTFGSGTRLTVV.